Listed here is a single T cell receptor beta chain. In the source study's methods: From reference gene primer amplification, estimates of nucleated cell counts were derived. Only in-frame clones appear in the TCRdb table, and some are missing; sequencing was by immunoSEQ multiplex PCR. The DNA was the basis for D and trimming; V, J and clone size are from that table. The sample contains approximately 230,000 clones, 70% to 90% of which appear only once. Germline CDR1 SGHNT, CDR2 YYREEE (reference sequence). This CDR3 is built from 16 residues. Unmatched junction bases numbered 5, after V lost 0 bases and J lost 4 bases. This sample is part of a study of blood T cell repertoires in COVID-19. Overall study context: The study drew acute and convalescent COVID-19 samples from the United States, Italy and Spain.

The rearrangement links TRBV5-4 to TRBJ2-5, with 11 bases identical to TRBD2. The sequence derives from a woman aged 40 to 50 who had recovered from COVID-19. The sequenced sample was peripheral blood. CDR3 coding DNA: TGTGCCAGCAGCTTGGAACTAGCGGGAGAAGGAGAGACCCAGTACTTC. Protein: CASSLELAGEGETQYF.